One and the same sample provided the 18 T cell receptor beta chains below, sequenced in a study of early T cells in non-severe SARS-CoV-2 infection. TCRdb reprocessed the 5' RACE reads with MiXCR, giving one entry per CDR3 protein. The table shows approximately 69,000 distinct CDR3 sequences, with 12% occurring only once. Sequencing input: whole blood. The receptors shown here come from an adult who was a healthcare worker with PCR-confirmed SARS-CoV-2 infection or an uninfected control (not recorded which).

This clonotype was observed many times. This chain connects TRBV7-3 to TRBJ1-6; 12 bases align to TRBD1. The CDR3 extends over 19 amino acids. Germline V gene sequence: CDR1 SGHTA, CDR2 FQGTGA. Trimming took 1 base from V and 0 from J; bases not matched to a gene: 4. DNA for the CDR3: TGTGCCAGCAGCTTAAGGGGACAGGGGGCAAGCTCCTATAATTCACCCCTCCACTTT. It specifies CASSLRGQGASSYNSPLHF.

Only a few counts were recorded for this clonotype. This chain connects TRBV12-3 or TRBV12-4 to TRBJ2-5, with 8 bases fitting TRBD2. The CDR3 consists of 15 residues. J lost 5 bases, V lost 1 base, and 6 bases had no gene match. The CDR3 here is CASSLVGAGGETQYF. The CDR3 coding sequence is TGTGCCAGCAGTTTAGTGGGCGCGGGAGGTGAGACCCAGTACTTC.

This clonotype was seen ten or more times. The CDR3 coding sequence is TGTGCCAGCAGTCCCTGGACTAGCGGGAGCATCAATGAGCAGTTCTTC. Encoded protein: CASSPWTSGSINEQFF. V gene TRBV27 combines with J gene TRBJ2-1; 13 bases fit TRBD2. CDR1 and CDR2 from the germline V gene are MNHEY and SMNVEV (reference sequence). This CDR3 contains 16 residues. J gave up 6 bases and V 5 bases, and 7 bases lay outside the gene matches.

The V call is TRBV2, the J call TRBJ2-2; 11 bases match TRBD1. The ends lost 6 bases at V and 4 bases at J; junction bases unmatched: 4. The CDR3 contains 15 residues. CDR1 and CDR2 (germline): SNHLY, FYNNEI. For the CDR3, the DNA is TGTGCCAGCAGGGACAGGGGGCATGGCACCGGGGAGCTGTTTTTT. This translates into CASRDRGHGTGELFF.

This clonotype was seen only a few times. V gene TRBV30 combines with J gene TRBJ1-1, with a weak D call TRBD1 (5 bases). V lost 7 bases and J lost 4, with 10 bases in between. Germline V gene lookup returns CDR1 GTSNPN and CDR2 SVGIG (reference sequence). The CDR3 sequence is 11 residues long. This CDR3 is CALAGFTEAFF. In DNA form, the CDR3 reads TGTGCCTTGGCAGGGTTCACTGAAGCTTTCTTT.

The V call is TRBV9, the J call TRBJ1-5; D remains ambiguous. The CDR3 has 14 residues. The germline V gene has CDR1 SGDLS and CDR2 YYNGEE. The V gene lost 0 bases and the J gene lost 11 bases, with 15 bases spanning the gap. In DNA, the CDR3 is TGTGCCAGCAGCGTAGGGGCAGACCTTGAGGCCCAGCATTTT. It codes for CASSVGADLEAQHF. Looking up the rest from reference TRBV9 and TRBJ1-5 gives the full variable domain: DSGVTQTPKHLITATGQRVTLRCSPRSGDLSVYWYQQSLDQGLQFLIQYYNGEERAKGNILERFSAQQFPDLHSELNLSSLELGDSALYFCASSVGADLEAQHFGDGTRLSIL.

In this sample, this clonotype turned up a few times. This chain uses TRBV28 with TRBJ2-5; a weak D match, TRBD2 (5 bases). Looked up from germline, CDR1 is MDHEN and CDR2 is SYDVKM. The CDR3 runs to 14 residues. The ends were cut back, 5 bases at V and 0 bases at J, with 10 bases in the middle. CDR3 region: CASSGRDNQETQYF. In DNA form, the CDR3 reads TGTGCCAGCAGTGGCCGGGATAACCAAGAGACCCAGTACTTC. The variable domain in full, completed from reference TRBV28 and TRBJ2-5, reads DVKVTQSSRYLVKRTGEKVFLECVQDMDHENMFWYRQDPGLGLRLIYFSYDVKMKEKGDIPEGYSVSREKKERFSLILESASTNQTSMYLCASSGRDNQETQYFGPGTRLLVL.

This clonotype was seen repeatedly, ten times or more. The chain has TRBV18 and TRBJ1-6; D unclear. Per the germline V gene, CDR1 is KGHSH and CDR2 is LQKENI. V shed 3 bases and J shed 5 bases, with 14 bases lying between them. The CDR3 spans 16 residues. The CDR3 loop reads CASSPRAESDNSPLHF. CDR3 nucleotides: TGTGCCAGCTCACCCCGTGCCGAATCAGATAATTCACCCCTCCACTTT.

This clonotype was recorded at least ten times. The chain is built from TRBV20-1 and TRBJ2-5, with D tentatively TRBD1 or TRBD2 (6 bases each). Per the germline V gene, CDR1 is DFQATT and CDR2 is SNEGSKA (reference sequence). The V end was cut by 1 base, the J end by 1 base, with 10 bases between. This CDR3 has 14 amino acids. CDR3 coding DNA: TGCAGTGCTAGAGTCGGGGGCCCCCAAGAGACCCAGTACTTC. This sequence encodes CSARVGGPQETQYF.

There are many counts of this clonotype. V gene TRBV28 combines with J gene TRBJ2-3, with D possibly matching TRBD1 (6 bases). This CDR3 has 16 residues. V was clipped by 5 bases and J by 0 bases, with 15 bases between them. Germline values: CDR1 MDHEN, CDR2 SYDVKM. The CDR3 bases are TGTGCCAGCAGTCACAGACAGGCGTTCAGCACAGATACGCAGTATTTT. It encodes CASSHRQAFSTDTQYF.

In this sample, this clonotype turned up many times. The rearrangement joins TRBV28 to TRBJ2-1; 12 nucleotides align to TRBD2. The CDR3 runs to 17 residues. Trimming took 6 bases from V and 5 from J; bases not matched to a gene: 11. Germline CDR1 is MDHEN and CDR2 is SYDVKM. CDR3 residues: CASSPHGLAGRNNEQFF. CDR3 coding DNA: TGTGCCAGCAGCCCGCACGGACTAGCGGGACGTAACAATGAGCAGTTCTTC.

The chain combines TRBV14 with TRBJ1-3; D possibly corresponds to TRBD1 (6 bases). V was clipped by 4 bases and J by 8 bases, with 15 bases between them. This CDR3 comprises 14 residues. CDR1 SGHDN and CDR2 FVKESK come from the germline V gene. The CDR3 DNA is TGTGCCAGCAGCCGAGGAGGGGCAGGGGACACCATATATTTT. It codes for CASSRGGAGDTIYF.

In this sample, this clonotype turned up many times. The rearrangement uses TRBV20-1 and TRBJ2-1; 7 positions agree with TRBD2. Germline CDR1 and CDR2: DFQATT and SNEGSKA (reference sequence). The ends lost 1 base at V and 0 bases at J; junction bases unmatched: 6. CDR3 length: 16 amino acids. CDR3 in amino acids: CSARGASGSSYNEQFF. Written as DNA, the CDR3 is TGCAGTGCTAGAGGAGCTAGCGGAAGCTCCTACAATGAGCAGTTCTTC.

This clonotype was detected many times. This sequence joins TRBV29-1 and TRBJ2-7; D remains unclear. The germline CDR1 and CDR2 sequences are SQVTM and ANQGSEA. The germline V and J ends were trimmed by 5 bases and 2 bases, with 7 bases remaining between them. The CDR3 loop spans 11 amino acids. CDR3 nucleotide sequence: TGCAGCGTTCGTAACACCTACGAGCAGTACTTC. The encoded protein is CSVRNTYEQYF.

This clonotype was found a few times. The V call is TRBV29-1, the J call TRBJ1-2, with D uncertain. V was trimmed by 7 bases and J by 3 bases, leaving 9 bases between them. CDR3 length: 11 residues. Germline V lookup: CDR1 SQVTM, CDR2 ANQGSEA. The CDR3 nucleotides read TGCAGCGCTGCCCAGGACTATGGCTACACCTTC. Amino acids: CSAAQDYGYTF.

This clonotype has ten or more counts. The chain carries TRBV6-4 and TRBJ1-1, with a weak D call TRBD1 (5 bases). CDR1 is MRHNA and CDR2 is SNTAGT in the germline V gene. The CDR3 length is 13 residues. Trimming stripped 0 bases from V and 4 bases from J, with 6 bases between. CDR3 sequence reads: CASSDSGGTEAFF. The CDR3 DNA sequence: TGTGCCAGCAGTGACTCGGGGGGCACTGAAGCTTTCTTT.

Ten or more counts support this clonotype. V is TRBV29-1 and J is TRBJ2-7, with D unresolved. The ends were cut back, 4 bases at V and 5 bases at J, with 12 bases in the middle. Germline loops: CDR1 SQVTM, CDR2 ANQGSEA. CDR3 size: 12 residues. Here the CDR3 reads CSVGATGNEQYF. CDR3 DNA sequence: TGCAGCGTTGGAGCAACGGGTAACGAGCAGTACTTC.

This clonotype was picked up many times. V usage is TRBV5-1 and J usage is TRBJ1-2, with D perhaps matching TRBD1 (6 bases). CDR3 length: 15 residues. V lost 7 bases, J lost 8 bases, and 24 bases lay in between. Germline V gene data show CDR1 as SGHRS and CDR2 as YFSETQ. The CDR3 sequence: CASSVPGQETRGYTF. In DNA form, the CDR3 reads TGCGCCAGCTCAGTGCCGGGACAAGAAACTCGGGGCTACACCTTC.